This TCR beta chain emerged from a study of cytomegalovirus exposure and HLA in healthy donors (dated by TCRdb to the late 2010s). General notes on the study: The 650 to 800 repertoires of the first cohort and the 110 or so validation repertoires were produced on the same platform, according to a later analysis. The aim of the study was to test whether cataloging public T cell receptors could identify signatures of past pathogen exposure. A separate validation cohort of 100 to 150 different subjects was used in addition to the approximately 670-subject first cohort. The study combined high-throughput TCR immunosequencing, statistical association of individual TCRs with disease status, and machine learning to predict cytomegalovirus infection status.

Reading from cysteine to phenylalanine, the CDR3 counts 13 amino acids. Only the CDR3 DNA is retained, 39 bases long and in frame from the first base. In the germline V gene, CDR1 corresponds to SNHLY and CDR2 to FYNNEI. Relative to germline, V is missing 8 bases and J is missing 6 bases, with 9 bases of the junction outside any gene match. Summary of the overall study and its limitations: Most TCR sequences were observed very rarely across donors, whereas some public TCRs were present in many individuals. According to the authors, the approach could potentially be generalized to other disease states and immunological phenotypes. Of the cluster scores, 85% to 95% were above 0 in a later analysis, which found that TCRs clustered in the first cohort also tended to co-occur in the approximately 130 validation repertoires. The validation cohort had no HLA typing available for a later analysis, so co-occurrence within that cohort was assessed over all 110 or so repertoires. A total of about 150 TCR beta chains were listed by the study as associated with cytomegalovirus. A few of the identified cytomegalovirus-associated TCR beta chains were confirmed in vitro to be specific for cytomegalovirus antigens. The classifier was reported to diagnose cytomegalovirus status with high specificity and sensitivity in both the original cohort and the validation cohort.

A remark on this clone: Its antigen is still unknown. One base away there is no much larger clone; base qualities are not given.

Separate from the approximately 670-subject first cohort, the validation cohort of about 120 subjects was the group to which the donors belonged. Preparation of the library involved the immunoSEQ multiplex PCR assay. As for the authors' bioinformatics: A statistical classification framework was built for diagnosing cytomegalovirus status from the catalog of TCR beta chain sequences. TCRdb holds this immuneACCESS table with in-frame rearrangements only. Some clones are missing; in checked studies, unresolved V genes explain under half, and the rest has no known cause. From that table come the V and J calls and clone size; the DNA was used to work out D and trimming. The table for this sample lists around 55,000 clones; roughly 90% of them were counted only once. About 3% of the sample lies in the top ten.

This TCR derives from a young man in good health and CMV-seronegative. The chain employs TRBV2 and TRBJ1-2, with 7 middle bases fitting TRBD1. Sequences were obtained from PBMCs. The bases are TGTGCCAGCTCTACCGGGACAGCCGATGGCTACACCTTC. Its amino acids are CASSTGTADGYTF.